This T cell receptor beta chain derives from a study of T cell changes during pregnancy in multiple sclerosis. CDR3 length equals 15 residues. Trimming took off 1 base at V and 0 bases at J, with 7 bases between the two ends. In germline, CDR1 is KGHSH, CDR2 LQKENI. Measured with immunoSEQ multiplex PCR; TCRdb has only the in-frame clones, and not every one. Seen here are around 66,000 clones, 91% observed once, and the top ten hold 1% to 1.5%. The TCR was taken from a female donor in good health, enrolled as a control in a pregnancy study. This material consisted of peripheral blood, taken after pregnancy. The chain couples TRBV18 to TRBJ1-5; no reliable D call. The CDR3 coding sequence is TGTGCCAGCTCACCACGGCGGTATAGCAATCAGCCCCAGCATTTT. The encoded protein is CASSPRRYSNQPQHF.